This TCR beta chain was identified in a study of cytotoxic CD8 clonotypes in ibrutinib-treated CLL (dated by TCRdb to the early 2020s). At the level of the whole study: The cohort was composed of approximately 11 relapsed/refractory and about 15 treatment-naive patients; IGHV unmutated status was identified in 17 patients. Responses were partial in roughly 24 patients and complete in 2; after median about 63 months follow-up, roughly 14 stayed in remission and some twelve progressed. The response samples were drawn at a median of approximately 11 months into treatment, with a range of roughly 6 to 36 months. On average, each sample yielded around 270,000 productive templates and about 95,000 productive rearrangements. Of the 90 or so participants in the trial, roughly 26 had longitudinal samples available. Cryopreserved peripheral blood mononuclear cells were obtained prior to treatment, at the time of response, and at either disease progression or sustained remission. Every sample from remission and from progressive disease was obtained while the patients were still on ibrutinib. What the authors observed across the whole study: Sampling times were not matched between patients in sustained remission and patients whose disease was progressing, and lymph node repertoires were not examined. Clonality rose at ibrutinib response, remained stable during sustained remission, and dropped back toward baseline at progression. Baseline clonality exceeded that of age-matched healthy donors and correlated strongly with circulating CD8+ T-cell counts. Public clonotypes were rare and either contracted or stayed stable during treatment, and the rise in clonality at ibrutinib response reflected the expansion of private clonotypes.

The goal of deep resolution MiSeq sequencing was a depth between 1 in 1 million and 1 in 200,000 T cells, and coverage averaged 10x per clonotype. TCR beta libraries were generated with the immunoSEQ hsTCRB Kit. On the study's bioinformatics: Data were analyzed with ImmunoSEQ Data Assistant and ImmunoSEQ Analyzer, with V, D and J genes assigned per IMGT definitions. Clonality, which ranges from 0 to 1, was calculated as one minus the normalized Shannon entropy of productive rearrangement frequencies. Public clonotype analysis was restricted to overrepresented clonotypes comprising at least 0.05% of each patient's repertoire. Thirteen age-matched healthy donor repertoires from immuneACCESS were used as controls for clonality. Drawn from immuneACCESS, this table holds only the in-frame rearrangements with V and J called that TCRdb kept. Clones are partly lost; checked studies trace under half to an unresolved V gene and leave the rest unexplained. That table gives V, J and clone size, and the DNA gave D and trimming. This sample has just over 200,000 clones in its table, and more than 70% of those were observed once. The ten most abundant clones make up around 10% of the sample.

From the cysteine through the phenylalanine, the CDR3 covers 16 amino acids. CDR3 DNA is the only sequence kept; it has 48 bases, read in frame from the first base. V loses 0 bases, J loses 4 bases, and the germline ends lie 15 bases apart. CDR1 and CDR2 were assigned from the germline V gene as SQVTM and ANQGSEA. Notes on this clone: What this receptor recognizes is not known. Base qualities are not provided; no much larger clone lies one nucleotide away.

What this sample's time point label stands for: about a year on ibrutinib. For TCR beta library preparation, approximately 2 micrograms of genomic DNA was extracted from cryopreserved PBMCs. High-throughput TCR beta sequencing was performed on longitudinal blood samples from CLL patients receiving ibrutinib monotherapy. The patients took part in an open-label, single-center phase 2 trial of ibrutinib monotherapy. The chain employs TRBV29-1 and TRBJ2-2, with the D gene uncertain. The TCR originated in a human donor with chronic lymphocytic leukemia. Sequencing was performed on PBMCs, taken after 12 months of ibrutinib treatment. The DNA sequence reads TGCAGCGTTGAAGATTTAGCCGGACGCCCCACCGGGGAGCTGTTTTTT. This codes for CSVEDLAGRPTGELFF.